This T cell receptor (beta chain) was recorded in a study of glioma-infiltrating T cells. Study-level results: Tissue and blood shared very few CDR3 sequences. Non-neoplastic patients had below-expected tissue-blood divergence, while all gliomas exceeded expectation.

A note on this clonotype: Its antigen is not identified. A much more abundant neighbour one base away suggests this may be a read error.

Per the germline V gene, CDR1 is LGHNA and CDR2 is YNFKEQ. The CDR3 is made up of 14 amino acids. Trimming shortened V by 1 base and J by 3 bases, and 9 bases separated the two germline ends. Using RNA template, CDR3s of TCR alpha and beta were amplified with iRepertoire arm-PCR. Tissue mRNA or PBMC total RNA, about 85-400 ng, went into one-step reverse transcription and amplification. TCRdb reprocessed the multiplex PCR reads with MiXCR, giving one entry per CDR3 protein. This sample has 170,000 or so distinct CDR3 sequences; roughly 45% occur once, and the top ten carry around 5%. The chain carries TRBV4-2 and TRBJ2-5; D possibly uses TRBD1 or TRBD2 (6 bases each). The receptor was derived from a human donor with low-grade glioma or glioblastoma, undergoing nonglioma brain surgery, or in good health (not recorded which). The sample was glioma tissue, nonneoplastic brain tissue, or PBMCs (not recorded which). Here the CDR3 DNA reads TGTGCCAGCAGCCAAGGGGGGGACAAAGAGACCCAGTACTTC. Its protein is CASSQGGDKETQYF.